The 9 T cell receptor beta chains in this list originate from one sample, sequenced in a study of cytotoxic CD8 clonotypes in ibrutinib-treated CLL. Measured with immunoSEQ multiplex PCR; TCRdb has only the in-frame clones, and not every one. The sample holds roughly 180,000 clones, approximately 84% seen once. Sequenced material: PBMCs, taken after 24 months of ibrutinib treatment. These receptors all come from a human donor with chronic lymphocytic leukemia.

This sequence joins TRBV5-6 and TRBJ1-3, with 9 positions matching TRBD1. This CDR3 contains 15 residues. Losses at the gene ends were 4 bases for V and 3 bases for J; bases not matched to a gene: 5. Germline V gene lookup returns CDR1 SGHDT and CDR2 YYEEEE. Written as DNA, the CDR3 is TGTGCCAGCAGCGAGGGACAGGGAATTGGAAACACCATATATTTT. This sequence encodes CASSEGQGIGNTIYF.

The chain is built from TRBV9 and TRBJ1-1, with unresolved D. Germline V gene data show CDR1 as SGDLS and CDR2 as YYNGEE. The CDR3 spans 14 residues. With 0 bases removed from V and 4 bases from J, the gap between germline ends came to 10 bases. CDR3 region: CASSVEGFGTEAFF. CDR3 bases: TGTGCCAGCAGCGTAGAGGGATTCGGCACTGAAGCTTTCTTT.

The chain is built from TRBV29-1 and TRBJ2-3; D remains unclear. The CDR3 contains 11 residues. Trimming shortened V by 4 bases and J by 4 bases, and 6 bases separated the two germline ends. The germline V gene has CDR1 SQVTM and CDR2 ANQGSEA. The CDR3 DNA follows: TGCAGCGTTGCGGCCTCAGATACGCAGTATTTT. It translates to CSVAASDTQYF.

This clone was seen a single time. The chain combines TRBV5-1 with TRBJ1-2; 7 positions agree with TRBD1. Germline V gene sequence: CDR1 SGHRS, CDR2 YFSETQ. This CDR3 comprises 15 residues. After removal of 5 bases from V and 5 bases from J, the junction contained 12 bases not matched to a gene. CDR3 sequence: CASRSGAGGQYGYTF. Written as DNA, the CDR3 is TGCGCCAGCAGATCTGGGGCAGGGGGACAGTATGGCTACACCTTC.

The chain carries TRBV5-1 and TRBJ1-1; the D is unclear. This CDR3 has 13 residues. The V and J ends lost 0 bases and 1 base respectively, with 4 bases between them. Germline loops: CDR1 SGHRS, CDR2 YFSETQ. Here the CDR3 reads CASSLDENTEAFF. CDR3 nucleotide sequence: TGCGCCAGCAGCTTGGATGAGAACACTGAAGCTTTCTTT.

The chain links TRBV2 to TRBJ2-2, with TRBD2 matching over 13 bases. The CDR3 length is 15 residues. The germline V gene has CDR1 SNHLY and CDR2 FYNNEI. J gave up 2 bases and V 7 bases, and 1 base lay outside the gene matches. CDR3 protein: CASKGLAGNTGELFF. DNA for the CDR3: TGTGCCAGCAAGGGACTAGCGGGAAACACCGGGGAGCTGTTTTTT. The whole variable domain, filled in from reference TRBV2 and TRBJ2-2, reads EPEVTQTPSHQVTQMGQEVILRCVPISNHLYFYWYRQILGQKVEFLVSFYNNEISEKSEIFDDQFSVERPDGSNFTLKIRSTKLEDSAMYFCASKGLAGNTGELFFGEGSRLTVL.

This clone was seen only a few times. This sample includes further DNA sequences coding for the same CDR3. This chain links TRBV5-1 with TRBJ2-1, with 9 bases aligning to TRBD2. The V and J ends lost 0 bases and 7 bases, in that order; junction bases with no gene match: 5. The CDR3 runs 15 residues. Germline loops: CDR1 SGHRS, CDR2 YFSETQ. CDR3: CASSLGSGRSNEQFF. CDR3 bases: TGCGCCAGCAGCTTGGGTAGCGGGAGATCGAATGAGCAGTTCTTC. Based on the CDR3 plus reference TRBV5-1 and TRBJ2-1, the full variable domain is KAGVTQTPRYLIKTRGQQVTLSCSPISGHRSVSWYQQTPGQGLQFLFEYFSETQRNKGNFPGRFSGRQFSNSRSEMNVSTLELGDSALYLCASSLGSGRSNEQFFGPGTRLTVL.

V is TRBV30 and J is TRBJ1-6, with D tentatively TRBD1 (5 bases). Trimming took off 4 bases at V and 2 bases at J, with 18 bases between the two ends. This CDR3 contains 17 residues. CDR1 is GTSNPN and CDR2 is SVGIG in the germline V gene (reference sequence). The CDR3 DNA sequence: TGTGCCTGGAATATCGGGGGTGGGGCTCCCTATAATTCACCCCTCCACTTT. Encoded protein: CAWNIGGGAPYNSPLHF.

This sequence joins TRBV7-3 and TRBJ2-7; 7 bases map to TRBD2. The V gene's germline CDR1 is SGHTA and CDR2 FQGTGA. The CDR3 consists of 13 residues. J lost 4 bases, V lost 5 bases, and 5 bases had no gene match. The CDR3 spells CASSPPGGYEQYF. The CDR3 coding sequence is TGTGCCAGCAGCCCCCCCGGGGGGTACGAGCAGTACTTC.